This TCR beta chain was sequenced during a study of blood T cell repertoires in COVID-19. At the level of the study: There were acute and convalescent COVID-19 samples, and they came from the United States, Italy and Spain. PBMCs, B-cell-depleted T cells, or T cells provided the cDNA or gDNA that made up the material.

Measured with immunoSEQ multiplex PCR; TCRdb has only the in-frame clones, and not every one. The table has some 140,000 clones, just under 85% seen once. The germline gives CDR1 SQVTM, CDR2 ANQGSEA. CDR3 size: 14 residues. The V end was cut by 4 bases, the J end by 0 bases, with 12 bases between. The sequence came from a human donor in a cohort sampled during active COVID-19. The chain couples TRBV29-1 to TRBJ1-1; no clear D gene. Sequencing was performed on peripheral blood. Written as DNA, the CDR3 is TGCAGCGTTGCAATACCCTTAGTGAACACTGAAGCTTTCTTT. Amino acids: CSVAIPLVNTEAFF.